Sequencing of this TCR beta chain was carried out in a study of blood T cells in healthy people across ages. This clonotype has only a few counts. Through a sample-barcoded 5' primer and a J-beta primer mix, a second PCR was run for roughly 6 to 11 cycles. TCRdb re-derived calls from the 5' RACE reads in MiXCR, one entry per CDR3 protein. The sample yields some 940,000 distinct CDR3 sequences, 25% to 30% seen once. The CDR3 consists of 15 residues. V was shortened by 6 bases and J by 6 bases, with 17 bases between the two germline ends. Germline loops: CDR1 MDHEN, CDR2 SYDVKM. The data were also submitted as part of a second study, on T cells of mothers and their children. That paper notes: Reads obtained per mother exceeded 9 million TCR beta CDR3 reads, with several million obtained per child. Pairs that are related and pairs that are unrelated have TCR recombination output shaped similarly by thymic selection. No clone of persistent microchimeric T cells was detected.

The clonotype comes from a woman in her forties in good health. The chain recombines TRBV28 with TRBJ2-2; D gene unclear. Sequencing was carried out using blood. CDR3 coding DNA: TGTGCCAGCAGCTCTTTCGCGTCTGGGGCCGGGGAGCTGTTTTTT. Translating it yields CASSSFASGAGELFF.